Listed below are T cell receptor beta chains from one sample, sequenced in a study of blood T cell repertoires in COVID-19. Data came from immunoSEQ multiplex PCR; TCRdb stores just in-frame clones and leaves some out. Of some 400,000 clones listed, 70% to 90% were seen once; the top ten hold 8% to 13%. The sample consisted of peripheral blood. The receptors originated from a woman between 25 and 40 years old with COVID-19, enrolled during active disease. CDR3s include the opening cysteine and the closing phenylalanine or tryptophan. Fields, in order: J gene, D gene, V gene, clone size, CDR3 protein, CDR3 DNA. The D gene is left open where the match is weak. Rows give clone size only sometimes, using once, few, many, or a class for an expanded clone.

j_call: TRBJ1-4
d_call: NA
v_call: TRBV30
clone_size: NA
cdr3_aa: CASGTVDEKLFF
cdr3_nt: TGTGCCTCCGGGACTGTAGATGAAAAACTGTTTTTT

j_call: TRBJ1-4
d_call: NA
v_call: TRBV30
clone_size: NA
cdr3_aa: CAWSVGVANEKLFF
cdr3_nt: TGTGCCTGGAGTGTCGGGGTGGCTAATGAAAAACTGTTTTTT

j_call: TRBJ1-1
d_call: TRBD1
v_call: TRBV27
clone_size: NA
cdr3_aa: CASSAGGYPAFF
cdr3_nt: TGTGCCAGCAGTGCAGGGGGCTACCCAGCTTTCTTT

j_call: TRBJ2-6
d_call: NA
v_call: TRBV19
clone_size: NA
cdr3_aa: CASSIGLSGANVLTF
cdr3_nt: TGTGCCAGTAGTATTGGACTCTCTGGGGCCAACGTCCTGACTTTC

j_call: TRBJ2-7
d_call: NA
v_call: TRBV29-1
clone_size: NA
cdr3_aa: CSVSRDTSYEQYF
cdr3_nt: TGCAGCGTCTCCAGGGACACCTCCTACGAGCAGTACTTC

j_call: TRBJ2-1
d_call: TRBD2
v_call: TRBV19
clone_size: NA
cdr3_aa: CASLYRTSGKAEQFF
cdr3_nt: TGTGCCAGTCTCTACAGGACTAGCGGGAAAGCTGAGCAGTTCTTC

j_call: TRBJ2-3
d_call: NA
v_call: TRBV4-1
clone_size: once
cdr3_aa: CASSQGESRSGATQYF
cdr3_nt: TGCGCCAGCAGCCAAGGGGAGAGTCGGTCCGGAGCTACGCAGTATTTT

j_call: TRBJ2-7
d_call: TRBD2
v_call: TRBV5-4
clone_size: NA
cdr3_aa: CASSLEAGGPGEQYF
cdr3_nt: TGTGCCAGCAGCTTGGAAGCGGGAGGGCCAGGCGAGCAGTACTTC

j_call: TRBJ1-1
d_call: TRBD1
v_call: TRBV5-4
clone_size: NA
cdr3_aa: CASSLQGRAEAFF
cdr3_nt: TGTGCCAGCAGCTTACAGGGGAGAGCTGAAGCTTTCTTT

j_call: TRBJ1-2
d_call: NA
v_call: TRBV5-4
clone_size: NA
cdr3_aa: CASSQGQNYGYTF
cdr3_nt: TGTGCCAGCAGCCAGGGTCAGAACTATGGCTACACCTTC

j_call: TRBJ1-1
d_call: NA
v_call: TRBV2
clone_size: NA
cdr3_aa: CASSVLNSGEAFF
cdr3_nt: TGTGCCAGCAGTGTATTAAATAGTGGTGAAGCTTTCTTT

j_call: TRBJ2-1
d_call: TRBD2
v_call: TRBV24-1
clone_size: NA
cdr3_aa: CATSDPTGAGAEQFF
cdr3_nt: TGTGCCACCAGTGACCCCACAGGTGCGGGAGCGGAGCAGTTCTTC